This TCR beta chain was recovered during a study of blood T cell repertoires in COVID-19. The overall study: Acute-phase and convalescent COVID-19 samples originated in the United States, Italy and Spain. T cells, B-cell-depleted T cells, or PBMCs supplied cDNA or gDNA.

Source study methods: Estimated nucleated cell counts came from reference gene primer amplification. Assay: immunoSEQ multiplex PCR; the TCRdb copy retains only in-frame clones and omits some. V and J calls and clone size follow that table, whereas D and trimming were derived from the DNA. The sample consists of about 70,000 clones, around 80% of them appearing once. V lost 2 bases and J 5 bases, leaving 2 bases between the germline ends. CDR1 and CDR2 (germline): SGHRS, YFSETQ. This CDR3 comprises 11 residues. The source of this sequence is a woman older than 75 with active or convalescent COVID-19. Source material: peripheral blood. The chain uses TRBV5-1 and TRBJ2-1; D unclear. In DNA, the CDR3 is TGCGCCAGCAGCTTCGACAATGAGCAGTTCTTC. The encoded protein is CASSFDNEQFF.